This T cell receptor (beta chain) was captured by sequencing in a study of radiotherapy plus CTLA-4 blockade in lung cancer. Germline CDR1 is GTSNPN and CDR2 is SVGIG (reference sequence). V lost 0 bases to trimming and J lost 4 bases, with 4 bases between them. CDR3 length: 12 amino acids. This clone turned up a few times. Sequenced by immunoSEQ multiplex PCR; TCRdb stores in-frame clones only, minus some. The sample lists about 60,000 clones, 75% to 85% occurring once. The sequences come from peripheral blood, collected from a patient treated with radiotherapy plus ipilimumab. The clonotype comes from a human donor with non-small cell lung cancer who had a partial response to radiotherapy plus ipilimumab. The V call is TRBV30, the J call TRBJ1-3; D is uncertain. This CDR3 is CAWSVSGNTIYF. CDR3 coding DNA: TGTGCCTGGAGTGTTAGCGGAAACACCATATATTTT.